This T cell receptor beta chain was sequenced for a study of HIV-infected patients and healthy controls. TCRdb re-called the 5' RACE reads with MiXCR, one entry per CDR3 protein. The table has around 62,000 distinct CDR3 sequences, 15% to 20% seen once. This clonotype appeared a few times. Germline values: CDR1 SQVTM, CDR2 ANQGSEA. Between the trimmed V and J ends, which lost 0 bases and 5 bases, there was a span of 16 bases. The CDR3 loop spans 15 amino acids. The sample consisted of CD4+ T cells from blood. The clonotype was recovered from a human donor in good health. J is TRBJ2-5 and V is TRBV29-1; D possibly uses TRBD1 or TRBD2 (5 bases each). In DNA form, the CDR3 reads TGCAGCGTTGAAGATCCGACCGTGGGGACGGAGACCCAGTACTTC. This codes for CSVEDPTVGTETQYF.